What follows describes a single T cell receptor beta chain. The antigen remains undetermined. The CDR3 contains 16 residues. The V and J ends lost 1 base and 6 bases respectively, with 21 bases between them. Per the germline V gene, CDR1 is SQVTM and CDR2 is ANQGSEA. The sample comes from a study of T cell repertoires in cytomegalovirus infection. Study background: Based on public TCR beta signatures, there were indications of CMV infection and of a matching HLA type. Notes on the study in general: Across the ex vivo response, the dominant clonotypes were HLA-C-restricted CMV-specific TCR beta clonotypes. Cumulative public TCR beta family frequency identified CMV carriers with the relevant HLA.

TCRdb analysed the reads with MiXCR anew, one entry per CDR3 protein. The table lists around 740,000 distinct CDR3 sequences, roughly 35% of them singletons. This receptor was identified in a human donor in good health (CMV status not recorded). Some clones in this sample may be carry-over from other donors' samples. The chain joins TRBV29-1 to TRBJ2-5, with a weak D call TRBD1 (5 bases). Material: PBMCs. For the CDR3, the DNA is TGCAGCGTTGAAGGATTGCAGGGAAAGCCTGGAAAGACCCAGTACTTC. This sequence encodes CSVEGLQGKPGKTQYF. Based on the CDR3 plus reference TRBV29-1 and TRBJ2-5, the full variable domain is SAVISQKPSRDICQRGTSLTIQCQVDSQVTMMFWYRQQPGQSLTLIATANQGSEATYESGFVIDKFPISRPNLTFSTLTVSNMSPEDSSIYLCSVEGLQGKPGKTQYFGPGTRLLVL.